The clone carrying this TCR beta chain turned up a few times. Its antigen is not identified. Only one heparinised blood draw was taken per donor, and its volume averaged around 100 mL. It was via CD45RO/CCR7/CD25/CD127/CD95/CD27 that CD4+ naive, central memory, regulatory and stem cell-like memory cells were sorted. Every isolated RNA sample was fully reverse transcribed, so sequencing captured expressed TCRB transcripts. The data were produced by immunoSEQ multiplex PCR, yet TCRdb's version contains in-frame clones alone and is incomplete. The sample lists roughly 150,000 clones; around a tenth were seen once. The data were taken from a study of beta chain features in type 1 diabetes. General study findings and limits: There was a moderate but significant shortening of TCRB CDR3s in all four CD4+ subsets of Type 1 diabetes patients. Patients showed naive, central memory and Treg TCRB repertoires that appeared more similar than those of healthy donors.

CDR1 is MDHEN, CDR2 SYDVKM, per germline. The CDR3 is 16 residues long. Trimming cost V 5 bases and J 3 bases, with 17 bases left between them. This TCR was recovered from a man aged 30 to 39 with type 1 diabetes. Sequencing used central memory CD4+ T cells from blood. The chain is built from TRBV28 and TRBJ2-1; maybe TRBD2 (6 bases). The CDR3 spells CASSGQGGRFYNEQFF. CDR3 sequence (DNA): TGTGCCAGCAGTGGGCAAGGTGGGAGGTTCTACAATGAGCAGTTCTTC. The variable domain in full, completed from reference TRBV28 and TRBJ2-1, reads DVKVTQSSRYLVKRTGEKVFLECVQDMDHENMFWYRQDPGLGLRLIYFSYDVKMKEKGDIPEGYSVSREKKERFSLILESASTNQTSMYLCASSGQGGRFYNEQFFGPGTRLTVL.